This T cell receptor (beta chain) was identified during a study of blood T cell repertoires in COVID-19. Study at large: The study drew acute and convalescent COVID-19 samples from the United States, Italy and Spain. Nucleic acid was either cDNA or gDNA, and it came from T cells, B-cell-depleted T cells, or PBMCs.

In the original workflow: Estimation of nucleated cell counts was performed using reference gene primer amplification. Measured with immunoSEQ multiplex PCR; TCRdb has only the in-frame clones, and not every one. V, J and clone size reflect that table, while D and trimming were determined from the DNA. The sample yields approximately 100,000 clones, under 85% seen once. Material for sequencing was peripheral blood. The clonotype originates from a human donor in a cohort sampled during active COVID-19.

The CDR3 bases are TGTGCCAGCAGATGGGGGAGGGGAGAGACCCAGTACTTC. It codes for CASRWGRGETQYF. V gene TRBV5-6 combines with J gene TRBJ2-5; 7 bases agree with TRBD2. The CDR3 has 13 amino acids. Germline V gives CDR1 SGHDT, CDR2 YYEEEE. V trimming: 5 bases; J trimming: 4 bases; junction bases outside the gene matches: 5.